Sequencing of this T cell receptor beta chain was carried out in a study of shared clonotypes between healthy human individuals. With respect to this clone: What it binds is unknown.

The CDR3 runs to 13 residues. Germline CDR1 and CDR2: GTSNPN and SVGIG (reference sequence). The germline V and J ends were trimmed by 3 bases and 6 bases, with 14 bases remaining between them. Study-level results: Generation probabilities were higher for clonotypes shared across all four sorted-subset donors than for unshared ones. Estimated clonotype richness was generally higher in naive than memory subsets.

Sequencing was at deep level. TCRdb keeps only in-frame clones here, not all; method: immunoSEQ multiplex PCR. Altogether hundreds of thousands of clones are present, around 78% being singletons, with the ten largest covering around 1.8%. The sequence was collected from a woman aged 30 to 39 in good health. The V gene is TRBV30, the J gene TRBJ1-2; D might be TRBD1 (6 bases). The sequencing input was memory CD4+ T cells sorted from blood. Subset here: CD45RA-negative fraction. This CDR3 is CAWRVPGADGYTF. CDR3 nucleotide sequence: TGTGCCTGGAGAGTCCCGGGGGCCGATGGCTACACCTTC.